This TCR beta chain was documented in a study of lymphopenia after photon versus proton radiotherapy. The CDR3 consists of 14 residues. J lost 4 bases, V lost 4 bases, and 3 bases had no gene match. Germline lookup yields CDR1 SGHTA and CDR2 FQGNSA. Clones were read by immunoSEQ multiplex PCR, and TCRdb kept only the in-frame ones, dropping some. The sample has approximately 30,000 clones; about 94% are singletons. Sequenced here: peripheral blood, sampled from a patient treated with photon-based radiotherapy. The chain couples TRBV7-2 to TRBJ2-7, with 11 positions matching TRBD1. The TCR was taken from a woman between 45 and 65 years old with cholangiocarcinoma. CDR3 residues: CASSSDRGPYEQYF. The CDR3 coding sequence is TGTGCCAGCAGCTCGGACAGGGGGCCGTACGAGCAGTACTTC.